The clone carrying this T cell receptor beta chain was seen more than once but under ten times. Its antigen is unidentified. V trimming: 7 bases; J trimming: 4 bases; junction bases outside the gene matches: 8. CDR1 and CDR2 (germline): SQVTM, ANQGSEA. The CDR3 length is 14 residues. The sample belongs to a study of T cell repertoires in cytomegalovirus infection. About the study: From public TCR beta signatures came an indication of both CMV infection and matching HLA type.

General study findings and limits: In two of eight donors, the top clonotype was HLA-C-restricted CMV-specific.

Each CDR3 protein gets one entry after TCRdb re-called the reads with MiXCR. This table holds approximately 630,000 distinct CDR3 sequences, approximately 25% found once. Sequenced input: CD8+ T cells from PBMCs. This chain joins TRBV29-1 and TRBJ2-1; TRBD2 matches 9 bases. This clonotype was sampled from a human donor in good health (CMV status not recorded). Some clones in this sample may be carry-over from other donors' samples. CDR3 amino acids: CSARTSVGYNEQFF. As DNA, the CDR3 is TGCAGCGCCCGGACTAGCGTAGGGTACAATGAGCAGTTCTTC.